This passage covers 5 T cell receptor beta chains from one sample sequenced in a study of cytomegalovirus exposure and HLA in healthy donors. With 60 Vbeta and 13 Jbeta primers, the PCR was carried out. Method: immunoSEQ multiplex PCR; TCRdb's copy keeps in-frame clones and lacks some. The table includes approximately 160,000 clones, 68% detected once. The sample was PBMCs. The receptors were sampled from a man aged 45-60 years in good health and CMV-seronegative.

The chain has TRBV19 and TRBJ1-1; TRBD1 is a possible D gene (6 bases). CDR1 is LNHDA and CDR2 is SQIVND in the germline V gene (reference sequence). There are 15 residues in the CDR3. V lost 6 bases, J lost 1 base, and 15 bases lay in between. Here the CDR3 DNA reads TGTGCCAGTAGGGACAGTAGGCGAGGGAACACTGAAGCTTTCTTT. Translated, it gives CASRDSRRGNTEAFF.

The rearrangement uses TRBV5-1 and TRBJ1-1; TRBD1 might be the D (5 bases). Germline loops: CDR1 SGHRS, CDR2 YFSETQ. V was shortened by 0 bases and J by 5 bases, with 14 bases between the two germline ends. This CDR3 comprises 15 residues. CDR3 region: CASSLEPGRGTEAFF. The CDR3 DNA follows: TGCGCCAGCAGCTTGGAGCCGGGGCGGGGAACTGAAGCTTTCTTT.

This chain links TRBV5-6 with TRBJ1-2; 8 bases match TRBD1. CDR1 is SGHDT, CDR2 YYEEEE, per germline. The CDR3 is 13 amino acids. Trimming at V came to 3 bases and at J to 2 bases, leaving 0 bases not matched to a gene. CDR3 amino acids: CASSWTGNYGYTF. Here the CDR3 DNA reads TGTGCCAGCAGCTGGACAGGGAACTATGGCTACACCTTC.

The CDR3 protein is CASSLEQLYGYTF. The CDR3 nucleotides are TGTGCCAGCAGCTTAGAACAGCTCTATGGCTACACCTTC. The V call is TRBV5-6, the J call TRBJ1-2; no firm D call. CDR1 and CDR2 (germline): SGHDT, YYEEEE. V was clipped by 2 bases and J by 4 bases, with 9 bases between them. CDR3 size: 13 residues.

The chain has TRBV6-5 and TRBJ2-3, with D perhaps TRBD1 (5 bases). V was shortened by 4 bases and J by 1 base, with 15 bases between the two germline ends. CDR1 and CDR2 (germline): MNHEY, SVGAGI. The CDR3 is made up of 16 amino acids. The CDR3 reads CASSSIWGYRTDTQYF. The CDR3 bases are TGTGCCAGCAGTTCCATCTGGGGCTACCGCACAGATACGCAGTATTTT.